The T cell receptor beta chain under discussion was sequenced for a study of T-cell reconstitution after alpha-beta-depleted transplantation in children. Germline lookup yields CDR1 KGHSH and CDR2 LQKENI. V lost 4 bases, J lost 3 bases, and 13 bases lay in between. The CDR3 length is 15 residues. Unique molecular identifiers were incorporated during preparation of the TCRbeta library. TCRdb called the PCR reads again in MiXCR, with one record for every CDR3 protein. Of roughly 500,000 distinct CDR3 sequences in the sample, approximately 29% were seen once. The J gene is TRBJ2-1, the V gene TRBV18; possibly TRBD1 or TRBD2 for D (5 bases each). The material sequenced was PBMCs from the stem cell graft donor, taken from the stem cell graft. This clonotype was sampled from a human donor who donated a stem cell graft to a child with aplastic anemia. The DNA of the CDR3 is TGTGCCAGCTCACTATTAGGGGAGTACTACAATGAGCAGTTCTTC. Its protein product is CASSLLGEYYNEQFF.